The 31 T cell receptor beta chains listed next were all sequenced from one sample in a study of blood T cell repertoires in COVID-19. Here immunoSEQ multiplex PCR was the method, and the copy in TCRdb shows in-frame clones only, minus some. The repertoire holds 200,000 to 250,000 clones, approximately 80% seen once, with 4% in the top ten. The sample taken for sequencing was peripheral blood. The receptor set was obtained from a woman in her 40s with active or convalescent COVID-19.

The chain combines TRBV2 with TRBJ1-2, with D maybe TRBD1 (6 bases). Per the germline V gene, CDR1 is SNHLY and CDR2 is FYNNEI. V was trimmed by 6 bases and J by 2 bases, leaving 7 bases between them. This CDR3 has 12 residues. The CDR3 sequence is CASSGQNYGYTF. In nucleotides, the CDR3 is TGTGCCAGCAGCGGACAGAACTATGGCTACACCTTC.

CDR3 DNA: TGTGCCAGCACCCCGGGACAGGGTCTCGGAAAACTGTTTTTT. This sequence encodes CASTPGQGLGKLFF. The V gene is TRBV3-1 (or the pseudogene TRBV3-2), the J gene TRBJ1-4; TRBD1 matches 9 bases. The CDR3 is 14 amino acids. Germline lookup yields CDR1 LGHDT and CDR2 YNNKEL (reference sequence). V gave up 7 bases and J gave up 10 bases; unmatched junction bases: 10.

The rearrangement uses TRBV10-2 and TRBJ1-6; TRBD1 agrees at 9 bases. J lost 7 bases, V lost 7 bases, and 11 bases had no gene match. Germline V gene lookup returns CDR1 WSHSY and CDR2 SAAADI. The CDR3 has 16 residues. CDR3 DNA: TGCGCCAGCATGTGGGGGACAGGGTATTCGAATTCACCCCTCCACTTT. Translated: CASMWGTGYSNSPLHF.

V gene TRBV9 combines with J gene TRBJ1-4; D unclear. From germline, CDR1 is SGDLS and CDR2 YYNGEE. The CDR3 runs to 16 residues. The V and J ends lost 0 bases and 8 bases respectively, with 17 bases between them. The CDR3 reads CASSVDGSLAIEKLFF. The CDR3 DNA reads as TGTGCCAGCAGCGTAGACGGCAGCCTAGCGATCGAAAAACTGTTTTTT.

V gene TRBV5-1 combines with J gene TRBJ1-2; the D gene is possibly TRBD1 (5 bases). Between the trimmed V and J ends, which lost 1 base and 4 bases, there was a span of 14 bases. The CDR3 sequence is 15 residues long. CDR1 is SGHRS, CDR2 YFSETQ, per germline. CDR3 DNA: TGCGCCAGCAGCTTGAACGTGCAGGGAAGCTATGGCTACACCTTC. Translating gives CASSLNVQGSYGYTF.

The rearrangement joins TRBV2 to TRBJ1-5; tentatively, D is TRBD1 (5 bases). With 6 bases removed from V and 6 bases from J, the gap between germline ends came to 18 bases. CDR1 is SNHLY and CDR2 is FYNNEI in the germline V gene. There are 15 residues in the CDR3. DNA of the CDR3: TGTGCCAGCAGCGCCAGGGTCGCCAACTCTCAGCCCCAGCATTTT. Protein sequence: CASSARVANSQPQHF.

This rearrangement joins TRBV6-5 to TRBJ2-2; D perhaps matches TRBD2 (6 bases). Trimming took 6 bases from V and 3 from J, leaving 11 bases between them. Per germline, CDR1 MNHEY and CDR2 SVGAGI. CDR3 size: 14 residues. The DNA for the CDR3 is TGTGCCAGCAGGACTAGTTTTGACACCGGGGAGCTGTTTTTT. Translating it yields CASRTSFDTGELFF.

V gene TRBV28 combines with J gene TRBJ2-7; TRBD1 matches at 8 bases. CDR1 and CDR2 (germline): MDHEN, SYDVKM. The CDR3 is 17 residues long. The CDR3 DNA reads TGTGCCAGCAGTACCCGATTGACAGGGGTACTCTCCGACGAGCAGTACGTC. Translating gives CASSTRLTGVLSDEQYV.

In DNA, the CDR3 is TGTGCCAGCAGTTTAAGGGACAGCCACTCACCCCTCCACTTT. It translates to CASSLRDSHSPLHF. The chain carries TRBV28 and TRBJ1-6, with 7 bases that match TRBD1. Germline lookup yields CDR1 MDHEN and CDR2 SYDVKM. V shed 2 bases and J 10 bases; nucleotides not matched to a gene: 5. This CDR3 spans 14 amino acids.

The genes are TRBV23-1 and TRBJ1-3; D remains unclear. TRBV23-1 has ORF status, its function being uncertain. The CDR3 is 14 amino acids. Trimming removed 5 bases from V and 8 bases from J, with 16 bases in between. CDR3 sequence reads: CASSVTAAEDTIYF. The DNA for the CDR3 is TGCGCCAGCAGTGTTACTGCCGCCGAGGACACCATATATTTT.

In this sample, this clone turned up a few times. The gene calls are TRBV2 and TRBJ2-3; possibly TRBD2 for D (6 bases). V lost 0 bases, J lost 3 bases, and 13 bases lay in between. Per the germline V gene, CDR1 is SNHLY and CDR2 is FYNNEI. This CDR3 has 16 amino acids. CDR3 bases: TGTGCCAGCAGTGAAGCGGGGGGAGGTTGGACAGATACGCAGTATTTT. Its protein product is CASSEAGGGWTDTQYF.

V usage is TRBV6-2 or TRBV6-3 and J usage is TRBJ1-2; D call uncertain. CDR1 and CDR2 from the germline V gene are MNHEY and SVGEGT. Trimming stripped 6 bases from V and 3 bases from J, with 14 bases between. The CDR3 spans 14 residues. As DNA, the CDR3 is TGTGCCAGCAGCAAAACCGGGAGAGACTATGGCTACACCTTC. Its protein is CASSKTGRDYGYTF.

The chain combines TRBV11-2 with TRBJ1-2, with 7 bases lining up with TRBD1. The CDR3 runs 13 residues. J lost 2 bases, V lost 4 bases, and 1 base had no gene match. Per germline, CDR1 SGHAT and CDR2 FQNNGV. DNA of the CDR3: TGTGCCAGCAGCTCACAGGGGAACTATGGCTACACCTTC. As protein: CASSSQGNYGYTF.

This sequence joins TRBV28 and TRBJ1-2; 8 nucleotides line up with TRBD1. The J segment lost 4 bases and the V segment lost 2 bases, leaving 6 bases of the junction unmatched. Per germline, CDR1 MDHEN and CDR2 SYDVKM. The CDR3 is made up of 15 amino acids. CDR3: CASSLVPGGGYGYTF. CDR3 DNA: TGTGCCAGCAGTTTAGTCCCAGGGGGCGGCTATGGCTACACCTTC.

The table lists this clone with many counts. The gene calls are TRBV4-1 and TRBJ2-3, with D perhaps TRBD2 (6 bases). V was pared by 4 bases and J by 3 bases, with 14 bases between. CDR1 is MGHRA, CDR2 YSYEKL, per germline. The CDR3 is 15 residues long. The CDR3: CASSPSGARTDTQYF. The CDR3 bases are TGCGCCAGCAGCCCTTCGGGAGCGAGGACAGATACGCAGTATTTT.

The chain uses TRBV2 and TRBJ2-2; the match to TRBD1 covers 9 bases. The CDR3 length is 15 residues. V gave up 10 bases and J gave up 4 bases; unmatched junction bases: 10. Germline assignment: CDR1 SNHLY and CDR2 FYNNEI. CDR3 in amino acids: CAIQPGQGITGELFF. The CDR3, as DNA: TGTGCCATTCAACCGGGACAGGGAATCACCGGGGAGCTGTTTTTT.

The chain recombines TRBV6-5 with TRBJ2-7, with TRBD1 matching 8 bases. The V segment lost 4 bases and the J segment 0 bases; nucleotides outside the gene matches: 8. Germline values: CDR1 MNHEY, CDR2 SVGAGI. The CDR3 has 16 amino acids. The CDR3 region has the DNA TGTGCCAGCAGTTCTCCACGGACAGGGTCCTCCTACGAGCAGTACTTC. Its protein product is CASSSPRTGSSYEQYF.

Written as DNA, the CDR3 is TGTGCCAGTAAGACTCCCGACAGGGCGCACACTGAAGCTTTCTTT. Translation: CASKTPDRAHTEAFF. The V and J genes are TRBV6-1 and TRBJ1-1; TRBD1 aligns across 7 bases. Losses at the gene ends were 9 bases for V and 3 bases for J; bases not matched to a gene: 13. Per germline, CDR1 MNHNS and CDR2 SASEGT. This CDR3 is built from 15 residues.

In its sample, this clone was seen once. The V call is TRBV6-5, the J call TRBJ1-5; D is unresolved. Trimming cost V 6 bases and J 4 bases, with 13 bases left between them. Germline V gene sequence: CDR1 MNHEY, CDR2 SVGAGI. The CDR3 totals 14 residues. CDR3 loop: CASSPAGGNQPQHF. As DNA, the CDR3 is TGTGCCAGCAGCCCCGCGGGCGGGAATCAGCCCCAGCATTTT.

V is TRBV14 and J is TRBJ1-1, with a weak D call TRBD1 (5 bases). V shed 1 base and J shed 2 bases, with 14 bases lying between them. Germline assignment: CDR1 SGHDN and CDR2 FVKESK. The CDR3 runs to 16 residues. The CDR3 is CASSQAWGGGNTEAFF. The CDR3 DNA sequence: TGTGCCAGCAGCCAAGCCTGGGGCGGGGGAAACACTGAAGCTTTCTTT.

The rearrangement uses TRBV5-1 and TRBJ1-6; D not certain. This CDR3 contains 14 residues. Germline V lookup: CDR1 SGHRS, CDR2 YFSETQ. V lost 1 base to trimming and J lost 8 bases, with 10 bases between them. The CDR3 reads CASSLNIVDSPLHF. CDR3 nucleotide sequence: TGCGCCAGCAGCTTGAACATCGTGGATTCACCCCTCCACTTT.

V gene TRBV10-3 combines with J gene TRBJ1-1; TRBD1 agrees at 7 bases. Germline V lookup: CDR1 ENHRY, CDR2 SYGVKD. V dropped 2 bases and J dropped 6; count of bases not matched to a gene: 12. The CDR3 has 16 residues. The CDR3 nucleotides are TGTGCCATCAGTGAGGGACAGGCGAGGGTTGAACCTGAAGCTTTCTTT. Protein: CAISEGQARVEPEAFF.

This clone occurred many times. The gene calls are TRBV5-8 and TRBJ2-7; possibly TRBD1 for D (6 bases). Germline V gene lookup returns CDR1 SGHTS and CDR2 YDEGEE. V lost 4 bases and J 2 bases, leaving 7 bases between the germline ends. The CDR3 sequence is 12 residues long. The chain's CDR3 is CASSRTAYEQYV. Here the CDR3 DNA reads TGTGCCAGCAGCCGGACAGCCTACGAGCAGTACGTC.

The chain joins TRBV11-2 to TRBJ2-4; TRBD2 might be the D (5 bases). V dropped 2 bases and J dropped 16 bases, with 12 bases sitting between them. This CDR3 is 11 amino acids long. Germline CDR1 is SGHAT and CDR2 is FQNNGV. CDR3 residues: CASSLHGILYF. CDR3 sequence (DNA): TGTGCCAGCAGCTTACACGGGATTCTATACTTC.

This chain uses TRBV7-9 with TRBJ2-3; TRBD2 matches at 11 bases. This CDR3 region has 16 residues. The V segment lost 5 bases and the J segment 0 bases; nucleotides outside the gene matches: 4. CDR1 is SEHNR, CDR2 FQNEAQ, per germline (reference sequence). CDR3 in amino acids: CASSQGTSGSTDTQYF. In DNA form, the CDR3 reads TGTGCCAGCAGCCAAGGGACTAGCGGAAGCACAGATACGCAGTATTTT.

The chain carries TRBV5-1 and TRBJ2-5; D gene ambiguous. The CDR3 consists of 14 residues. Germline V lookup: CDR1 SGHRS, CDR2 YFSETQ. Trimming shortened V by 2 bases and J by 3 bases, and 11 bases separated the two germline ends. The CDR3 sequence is CASSFAQIKETQYF. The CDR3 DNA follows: TGCGCCAGCAGCTTCGCTCAGATAAAAGAGACCCAGTACTTC.

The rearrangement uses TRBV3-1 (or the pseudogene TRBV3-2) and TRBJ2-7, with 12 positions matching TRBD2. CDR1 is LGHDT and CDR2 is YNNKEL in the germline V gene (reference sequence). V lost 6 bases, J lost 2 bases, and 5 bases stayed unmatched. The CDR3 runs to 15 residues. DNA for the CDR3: TGTGCCAGCAGTCCGCGGACTAGCGGGACCTACGAGCAGTACTTC. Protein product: CASSPRTSGTYEQYF.

Here the CDR3 DNA reads TGCGCCAGCAGCCACCCCTGGGGGCGTAATTCACCCCTCCACTTT. Amino acids: CASSHPWGRNSPLHF. The gene calls are TRBV4-1 and TRBJ1-6; D might be TRBD1 (6 bases). The germline V gene has CDR1 MGHRA and CDR2 YSYEKL. V was clipped by 3 bases and J by 6 bases, with 12 bases between them. This CDR3 has 15 amino acids.

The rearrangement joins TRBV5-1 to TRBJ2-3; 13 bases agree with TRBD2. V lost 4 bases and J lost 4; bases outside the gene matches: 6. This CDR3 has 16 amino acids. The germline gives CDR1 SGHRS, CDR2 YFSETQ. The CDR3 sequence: CASSPLAGGRADTQYF. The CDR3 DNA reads TGCGCCAGCAGCCCACTAGCGGGGGGGCGCGCAGATACGCAGTATTTT.

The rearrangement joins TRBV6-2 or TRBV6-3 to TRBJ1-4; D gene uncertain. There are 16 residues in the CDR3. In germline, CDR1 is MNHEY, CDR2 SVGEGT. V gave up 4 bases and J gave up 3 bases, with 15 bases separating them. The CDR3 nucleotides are TGTGCCAGCAGTTTTGTCGGGGATACAGCTAATGAAAAACTGTTTTTT. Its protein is CASSFVGDTANEKLFF.

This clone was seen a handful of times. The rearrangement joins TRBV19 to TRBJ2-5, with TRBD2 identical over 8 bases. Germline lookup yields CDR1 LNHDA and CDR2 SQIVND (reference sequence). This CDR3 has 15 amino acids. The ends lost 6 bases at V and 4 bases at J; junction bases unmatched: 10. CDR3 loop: CASRGSGARGETQYF. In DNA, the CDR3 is TGTGCCAGTAGGGGTAGCGGGGCTCGGGGAGAGACCCAGTACTTC.